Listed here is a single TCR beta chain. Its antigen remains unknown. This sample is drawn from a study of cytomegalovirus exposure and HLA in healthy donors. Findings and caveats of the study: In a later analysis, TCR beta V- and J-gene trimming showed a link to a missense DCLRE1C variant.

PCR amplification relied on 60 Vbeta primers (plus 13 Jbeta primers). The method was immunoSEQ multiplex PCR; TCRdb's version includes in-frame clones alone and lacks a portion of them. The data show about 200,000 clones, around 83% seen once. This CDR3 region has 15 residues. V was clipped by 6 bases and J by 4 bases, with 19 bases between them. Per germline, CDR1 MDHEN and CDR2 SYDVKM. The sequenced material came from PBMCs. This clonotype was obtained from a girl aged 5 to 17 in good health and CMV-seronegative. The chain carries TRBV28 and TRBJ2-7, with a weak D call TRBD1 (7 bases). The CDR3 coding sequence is TGTGCCAGCAGGTCTCTTGGGGCAGGGGGGTACGAGCAGTACTTC. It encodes CASRSLGAGGYEQYF.